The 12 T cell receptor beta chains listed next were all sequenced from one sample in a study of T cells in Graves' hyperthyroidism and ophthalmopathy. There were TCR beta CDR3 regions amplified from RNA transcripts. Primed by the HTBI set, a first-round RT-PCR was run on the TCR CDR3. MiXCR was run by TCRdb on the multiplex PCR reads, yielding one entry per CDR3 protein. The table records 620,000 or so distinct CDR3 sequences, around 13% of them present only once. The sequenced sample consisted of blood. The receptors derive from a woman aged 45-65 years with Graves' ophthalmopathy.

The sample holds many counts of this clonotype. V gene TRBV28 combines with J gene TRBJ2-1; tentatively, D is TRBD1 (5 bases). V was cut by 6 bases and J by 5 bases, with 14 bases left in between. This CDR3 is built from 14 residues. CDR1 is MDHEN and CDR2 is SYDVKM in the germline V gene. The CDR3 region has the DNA TGTGCCAGCAGACCCCTATGGGGCCACAATGAGCAGTTCTTC. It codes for CASRPLWGHNEQFF.

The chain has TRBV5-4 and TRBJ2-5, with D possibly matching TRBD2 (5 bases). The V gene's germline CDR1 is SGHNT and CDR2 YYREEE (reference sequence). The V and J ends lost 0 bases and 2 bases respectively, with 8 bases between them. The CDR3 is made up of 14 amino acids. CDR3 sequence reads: CASSLASRQETQYF. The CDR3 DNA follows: TGTGCCAGCAGCTTGGCTAGCCGTCAAGAGACCCAGTACTTC.

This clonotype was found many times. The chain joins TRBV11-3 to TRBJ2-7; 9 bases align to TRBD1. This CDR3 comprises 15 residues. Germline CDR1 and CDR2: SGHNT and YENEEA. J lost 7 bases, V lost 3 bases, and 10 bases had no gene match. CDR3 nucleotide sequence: TGTGCCAGCAGCTTCGAGACAGGGGGTACAGGGGAGCAGTACTTC. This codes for CASSFETGGTGEQYF.

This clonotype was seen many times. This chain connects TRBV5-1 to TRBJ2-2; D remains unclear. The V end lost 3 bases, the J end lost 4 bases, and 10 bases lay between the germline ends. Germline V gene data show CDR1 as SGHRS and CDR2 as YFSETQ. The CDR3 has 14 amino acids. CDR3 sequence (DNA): TGCGCCAGCAGCTCGTCGACCACCACCGGGGAGCTGTTTTTT. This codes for CASSSSTTTGELFF.

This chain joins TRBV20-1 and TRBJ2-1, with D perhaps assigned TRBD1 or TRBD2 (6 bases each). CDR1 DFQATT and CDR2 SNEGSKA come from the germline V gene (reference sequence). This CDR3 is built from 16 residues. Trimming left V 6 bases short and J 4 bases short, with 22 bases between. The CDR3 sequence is CSASPRGRVSYNEQFF. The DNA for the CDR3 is TGCAGTGCCAGTCCCCGGGGGCGGGTCAGTTACAATGAGCAGTTCTTC.

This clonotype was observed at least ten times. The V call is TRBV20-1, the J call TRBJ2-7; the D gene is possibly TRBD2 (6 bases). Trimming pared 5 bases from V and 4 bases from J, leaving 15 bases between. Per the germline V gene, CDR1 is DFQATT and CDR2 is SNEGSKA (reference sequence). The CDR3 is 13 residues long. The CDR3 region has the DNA TGCAGTGCTTCGGGCGGGGTCGGGTACGAGCAGTACTTC. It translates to CSASGGVGYEQYF.

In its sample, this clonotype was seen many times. The DNA for the CDR3 is TGTGCCAGCAGTTACACGGCTGACTACGAGCAGTACTTC. This codes for CASSYTADYEQYF. The rearrangement uses TRBV6-2 or TRBV6-3 and TRBJ2-7; no definite D call. Trimming left V 2 bases short and J 3 bases short, with 8 bases between. The CDR3 spans 13 residues. Germline assignment: CDR1 MNHEY and CDR2 SVGEGT.

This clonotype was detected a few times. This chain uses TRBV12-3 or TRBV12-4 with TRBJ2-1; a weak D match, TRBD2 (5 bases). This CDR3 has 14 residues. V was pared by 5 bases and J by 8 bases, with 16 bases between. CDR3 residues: CASSPRGPQDEQFF. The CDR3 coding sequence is TGTGCCAGCAGTCCCCGCGGGCCGCAGGATGAGCAGTTCTTC.

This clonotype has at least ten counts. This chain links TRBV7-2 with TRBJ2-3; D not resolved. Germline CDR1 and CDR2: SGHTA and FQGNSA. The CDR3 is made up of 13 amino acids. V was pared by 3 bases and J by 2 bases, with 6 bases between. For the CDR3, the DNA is TGTGCCAGCAGCTTTCCGGCCACAGATACGCAGTATTTT. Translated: CASSFPATDTQYF.

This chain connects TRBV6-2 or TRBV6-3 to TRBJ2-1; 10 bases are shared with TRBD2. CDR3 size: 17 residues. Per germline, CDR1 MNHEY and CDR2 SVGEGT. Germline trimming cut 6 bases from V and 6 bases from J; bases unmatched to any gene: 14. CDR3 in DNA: TGTGCCAGCAGAGCCCGTTCTAGCGGGAGAGGATTCAATGAGCAGTTCTTC. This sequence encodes CASRARSSGRGFNEQFF.

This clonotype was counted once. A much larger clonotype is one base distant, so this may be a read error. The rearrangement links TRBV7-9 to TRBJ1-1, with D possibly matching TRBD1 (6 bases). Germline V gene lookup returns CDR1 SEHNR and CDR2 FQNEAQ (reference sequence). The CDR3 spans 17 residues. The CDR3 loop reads CASSYPTQGRTDTEASF. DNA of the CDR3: TGTGCCAGCAGCTATCCCACACAGGGTCGGACGGACACTGAAGCTTCCTTT.

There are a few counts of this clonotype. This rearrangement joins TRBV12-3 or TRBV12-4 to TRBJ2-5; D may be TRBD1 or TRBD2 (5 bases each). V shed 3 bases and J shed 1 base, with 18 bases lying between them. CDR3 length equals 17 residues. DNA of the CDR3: TGTGCCAGCAGTTTTAGTATGGTGGGACGTCTCCAAGAGACCCAGTACTTC. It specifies CASSFSMVGRLQETQYF.